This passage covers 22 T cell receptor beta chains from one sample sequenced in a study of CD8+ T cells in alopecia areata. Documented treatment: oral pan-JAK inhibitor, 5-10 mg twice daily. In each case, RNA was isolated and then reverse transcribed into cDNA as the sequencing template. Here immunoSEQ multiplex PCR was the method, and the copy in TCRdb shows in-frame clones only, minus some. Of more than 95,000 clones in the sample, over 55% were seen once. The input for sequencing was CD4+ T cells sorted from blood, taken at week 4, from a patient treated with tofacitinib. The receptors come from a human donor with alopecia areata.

CDR3 DNA: TGTGCCAGCAGGGCTCCCGGGAATACGCAGTATTTT. Its protein is CASRAPGNTQYF. The chain carries TRBV6-5 and TRBJ2-3; D is perhaps TRBD2 (5 bases). The CDR3 loop spans 12 amino acids. Trimming left V 6 bases short and J 7 bases short, with 11 bases between. CDR1 MNHEY and CDR2 SVGAGI come from the germline V gene.

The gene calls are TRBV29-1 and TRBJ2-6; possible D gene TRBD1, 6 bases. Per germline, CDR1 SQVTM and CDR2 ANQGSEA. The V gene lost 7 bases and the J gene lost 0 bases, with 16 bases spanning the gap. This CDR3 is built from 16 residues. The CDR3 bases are TGCAGCGCCGGAACGACAGGCGGCTCTGGGGCCAACGTCCTGACTTTC. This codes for CSAGTTGGSGANVLTF. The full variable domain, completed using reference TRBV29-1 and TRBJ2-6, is SAVISQKPSRDICQRGTSLTIQCQVDSQVTMMFWYRQQPGQSLTLIATANQGSEATYESGFVIDKFPISRPNLTFSTLTVSNMSPEDSSIYLCSAGTTGGSGANVLTFGAGSRLTVL.

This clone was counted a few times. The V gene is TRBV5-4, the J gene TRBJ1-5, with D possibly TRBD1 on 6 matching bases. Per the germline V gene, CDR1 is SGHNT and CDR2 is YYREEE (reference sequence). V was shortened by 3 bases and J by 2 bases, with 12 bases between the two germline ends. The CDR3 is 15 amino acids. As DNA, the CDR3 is TGTGCCAGCAGCTCCGACGGGGGCGGCAATCAGCCCCAGCATTTT. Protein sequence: CASSSDGGGNQPQHF.

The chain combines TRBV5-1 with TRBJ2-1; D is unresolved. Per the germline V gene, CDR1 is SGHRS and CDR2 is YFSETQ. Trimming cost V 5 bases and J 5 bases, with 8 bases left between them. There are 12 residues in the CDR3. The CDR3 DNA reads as TGCGCCAGCAGGGATAGCCACAATGAGCAGTTCTTC. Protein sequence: CASRDSHNEQFF.

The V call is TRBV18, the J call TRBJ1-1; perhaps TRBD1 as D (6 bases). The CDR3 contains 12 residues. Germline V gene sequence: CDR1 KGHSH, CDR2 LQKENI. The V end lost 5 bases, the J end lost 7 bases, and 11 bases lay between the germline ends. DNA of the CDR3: TGTGCCAGCTCATTCGCGGACAGTGAAGCTTTCTTT. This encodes CASSFADSEAFF.

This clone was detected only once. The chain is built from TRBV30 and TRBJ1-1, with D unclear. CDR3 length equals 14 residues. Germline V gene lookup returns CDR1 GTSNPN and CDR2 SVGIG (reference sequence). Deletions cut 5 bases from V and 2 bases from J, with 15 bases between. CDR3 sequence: CAWGGGRSNTEAFF. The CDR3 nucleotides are TGTGCCTGGGGAGGTGGACGGAGTAACACTGAAGCTTTCTTT.

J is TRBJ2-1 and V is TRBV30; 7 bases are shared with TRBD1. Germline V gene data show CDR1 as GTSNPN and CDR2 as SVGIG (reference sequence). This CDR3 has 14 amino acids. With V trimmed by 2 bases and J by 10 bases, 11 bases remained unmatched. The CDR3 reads CAWSTGQARGEQFF. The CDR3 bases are TGTGCCTGGAGTACTGGACAGGCTCGGGGAGAGCAGTTCTTC.

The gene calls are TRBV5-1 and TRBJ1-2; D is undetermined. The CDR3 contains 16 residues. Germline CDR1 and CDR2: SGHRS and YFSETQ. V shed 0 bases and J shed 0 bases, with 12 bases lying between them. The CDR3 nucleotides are TGCGCCAGCAGCTTGGGTTCCCCAAATCCTAACTATGGCTACACCTTC. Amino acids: CASSLGSPNPNYGYTF. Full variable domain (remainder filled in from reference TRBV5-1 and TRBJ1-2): KAGVTQTPRYLIKTRGQQVTLSCSPISGHRSVSWYQQTPGQGLQFLFEYFSETQRNKGNFPGRFSGRQFSNSRSEMNVSTLELGDSALYLCASSLGSPNPNYGYTFGSGTRLTVV.

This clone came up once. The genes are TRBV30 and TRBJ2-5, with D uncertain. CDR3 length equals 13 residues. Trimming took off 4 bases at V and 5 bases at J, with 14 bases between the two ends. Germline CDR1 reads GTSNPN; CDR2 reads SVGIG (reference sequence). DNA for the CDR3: TGTGCCTGGATACGGCTCACCAGGGAGACCCAGTACTTC. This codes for CAWIRLTRETQYF.

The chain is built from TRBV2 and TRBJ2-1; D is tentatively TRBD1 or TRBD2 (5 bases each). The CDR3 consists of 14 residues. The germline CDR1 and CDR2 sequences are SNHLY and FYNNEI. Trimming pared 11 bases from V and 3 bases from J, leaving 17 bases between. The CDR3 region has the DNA TGTGCCGGCTCCCGGGGCCAAGGCTACAATGAGCAGTTCTTC. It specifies CAGSRGQGYNEQFF.

The CDR3 protein is CASSWRTGPTYEQYF. Here the CDR3 DNA reads TGTGCCAGCAGCTGGAGAACAGGGCCCACCTACGAGCAGTACTTC. The V call is TRBV28, the J call TRBJ2-7, with D possibly TRBD1 on 6 matching bases. Trimming took off 6 bases at V and 2 bases at J, with 17 bases between the two ends. CDR3 length: 15 amino acids. The germline V gene encodes CDR1 MDHEN and CDR2 SYDVKM. The full variable domain, rest sourced from reference TRBV28 and TRBJ2-7, is DVKVTQSSRYLVKRTGEKVFLECVQDMDHENMFWYRQDPGLGLRLIYFSYDVKMKEKGDIPEGYSVSREKKERFSLILESASTNQTSMYLCASSWRTGPTYEQYFGPGTRLTVT.

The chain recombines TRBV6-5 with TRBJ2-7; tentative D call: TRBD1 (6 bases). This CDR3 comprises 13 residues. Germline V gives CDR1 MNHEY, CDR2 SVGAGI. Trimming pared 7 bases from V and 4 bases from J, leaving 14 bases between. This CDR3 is CASKARQGYEQYF. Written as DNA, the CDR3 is TGTGCCAGCAAGGCCAGGCAGGGGTACGAGCAGTACTTC.

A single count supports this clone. CDR3 coding DNA: TGTGCCACTCCCGGGACAGGGGTTGGCTACACCTTC. This codes for CATPGTGVGYTF. This chain uses TRBV10-3 with TRBJ1-2, with 10 bases identical to TRBD1. The CDR3 covers 12 residues. V lost 10 bases and J lost 7; bases outside the gene matches: 6. Germline V gene data show CDR1 as ENHRY and CDR2 as SYGVKD.

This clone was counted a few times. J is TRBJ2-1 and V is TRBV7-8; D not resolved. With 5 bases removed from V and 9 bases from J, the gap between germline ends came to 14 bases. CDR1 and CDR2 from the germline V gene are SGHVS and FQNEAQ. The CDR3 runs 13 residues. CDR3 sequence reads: CASSASPTSEQFF. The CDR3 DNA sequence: TGTGCCAGCAGCGCTTCTCCCACCTCTGAGCAGTTCTTC.

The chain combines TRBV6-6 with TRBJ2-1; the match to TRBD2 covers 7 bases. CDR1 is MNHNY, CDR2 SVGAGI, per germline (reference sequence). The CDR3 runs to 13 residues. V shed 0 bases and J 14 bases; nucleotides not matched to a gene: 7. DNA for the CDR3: TGTGCCAGCAGTTACTCGAGTCGGGGAGGGGAGTTCTTC. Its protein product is CASSYSSRGGEFF.

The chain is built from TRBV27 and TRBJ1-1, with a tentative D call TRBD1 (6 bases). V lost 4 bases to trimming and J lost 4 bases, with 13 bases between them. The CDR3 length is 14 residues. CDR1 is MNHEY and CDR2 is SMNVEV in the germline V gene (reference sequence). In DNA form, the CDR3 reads TGTGCCAGCAGTTCTACAGGGTTGGTCACTGAAGCTTTCTTT. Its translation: CASSSTGLVTEAFF.

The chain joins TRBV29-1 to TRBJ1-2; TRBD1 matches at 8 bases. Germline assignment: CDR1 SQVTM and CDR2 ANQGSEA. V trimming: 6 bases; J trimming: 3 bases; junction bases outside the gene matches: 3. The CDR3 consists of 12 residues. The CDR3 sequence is CSVEQGDYGYTF. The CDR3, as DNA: TGCAGCGTGGAACAGGGGGACTATGGCTACACCTTC.

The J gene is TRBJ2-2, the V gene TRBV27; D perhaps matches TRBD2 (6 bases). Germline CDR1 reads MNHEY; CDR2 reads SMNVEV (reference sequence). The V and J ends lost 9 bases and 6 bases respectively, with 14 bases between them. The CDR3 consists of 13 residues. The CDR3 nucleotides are TGTGCCAGGAGTGTCTGGGGGGCCGGGGAGCTGTTTTTT. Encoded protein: CARSVWGAGELFF.

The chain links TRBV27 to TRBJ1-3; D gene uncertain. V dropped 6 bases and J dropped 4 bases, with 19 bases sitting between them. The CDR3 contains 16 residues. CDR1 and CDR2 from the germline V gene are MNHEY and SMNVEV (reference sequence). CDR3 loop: CASRCPGRLIGNTIYF. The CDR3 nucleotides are TGTGCCAGCAGATGCCCCGGCAGGCTAATAGGAAACACCATATATTTT.

As DNA, the CDR3 is TGTGCCAGCAGCCGAGCGGGGGGGGATTATGGCTACACCTTC. Its protein product is CASSRAGGDYGYTF. The chain employs TRBV5-4 and TRBJ1-2; D is possibly TRBD1 (5 bases). Trimming pared 4 bases from V and 5 bases from J, leaving 15 bases between. In germline, CDR1 is SGHNT, CDR2 YYREEE (reference sequence). The CDR3 is made up of 14 amino acids. Together with reference TRBV5-4 and TRBJ1-2, the CDR3 gives the full variable domain: ETGVTQSPTHLIKTRGQQVTLRCSSQSGHNTVSWYQQALGQGPQFIFQYYREEENGRGNFPPRFSGLQFPNYSSELNVNALELDDSALYLCASSRAGGDYGYTFGSGTRLTVV.

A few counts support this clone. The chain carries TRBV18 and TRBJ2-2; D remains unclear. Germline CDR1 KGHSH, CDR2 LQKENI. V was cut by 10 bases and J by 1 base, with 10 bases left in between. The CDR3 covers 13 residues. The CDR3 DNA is TGTGCCAACACGGACGGGAACACCGGGGAGCTGTTTTTT. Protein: CANTDGNTGELFF.

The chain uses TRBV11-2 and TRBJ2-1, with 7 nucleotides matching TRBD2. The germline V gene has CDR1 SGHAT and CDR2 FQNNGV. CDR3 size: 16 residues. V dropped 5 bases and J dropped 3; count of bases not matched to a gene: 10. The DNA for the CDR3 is TGTGCCAGCAGCCTTATACCTAGCGGAGTCTACAATGAGCAGTTCTTC. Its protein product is CASSLIPSGVYNEQFF.